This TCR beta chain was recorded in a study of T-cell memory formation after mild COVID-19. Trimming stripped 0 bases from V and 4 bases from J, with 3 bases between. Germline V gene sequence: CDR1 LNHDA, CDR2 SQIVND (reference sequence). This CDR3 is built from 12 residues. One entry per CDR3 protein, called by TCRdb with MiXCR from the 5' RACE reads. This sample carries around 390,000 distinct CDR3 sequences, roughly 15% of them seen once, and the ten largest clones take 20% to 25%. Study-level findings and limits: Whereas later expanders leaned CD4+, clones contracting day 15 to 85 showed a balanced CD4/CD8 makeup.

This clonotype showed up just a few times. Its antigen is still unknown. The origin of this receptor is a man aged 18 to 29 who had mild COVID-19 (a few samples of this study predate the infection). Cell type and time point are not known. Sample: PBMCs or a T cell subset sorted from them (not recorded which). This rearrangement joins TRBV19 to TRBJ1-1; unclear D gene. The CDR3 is CASSIDRTEAFF. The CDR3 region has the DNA TGTGCCAGTAGTATAGATCGCACTGAAGCTTTCTTT.